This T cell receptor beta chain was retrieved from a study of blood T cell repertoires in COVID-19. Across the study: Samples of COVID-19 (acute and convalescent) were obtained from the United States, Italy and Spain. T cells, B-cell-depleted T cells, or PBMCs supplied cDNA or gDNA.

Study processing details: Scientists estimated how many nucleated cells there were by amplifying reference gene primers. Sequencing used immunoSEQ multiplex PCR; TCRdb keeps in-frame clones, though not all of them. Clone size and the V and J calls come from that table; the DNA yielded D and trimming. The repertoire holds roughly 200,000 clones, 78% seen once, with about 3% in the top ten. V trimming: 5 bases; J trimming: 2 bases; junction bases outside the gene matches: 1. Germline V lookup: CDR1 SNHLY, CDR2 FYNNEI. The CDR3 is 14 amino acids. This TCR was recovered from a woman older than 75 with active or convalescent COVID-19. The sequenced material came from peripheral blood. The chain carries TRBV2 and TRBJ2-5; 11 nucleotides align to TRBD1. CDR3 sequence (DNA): TGTGCCAGCAGTCGGGACAGGGGGCAAGAGACCCAGTACTTC. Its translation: CASSRDRGQETQYF.